One sample yielded the 30 T cell receptor beta chains listed below, sequenced in a study of OX40 agonist ivuxolimab in advanced cancers. Here immunoSEQ multiplex PCR was the method, and the copy in TCRdb shows in-frame clones only, minus some. The sample contains about 62,000 clones, 85% of which appear only once. Sequenced here: CD4+ or CD8+ T cells sorted from blood, sampled in a trial of the OX40 agonist ivuxolimab. The receptor source for this set is an adult with an advanced solid tumor such as melanoma, head and neck, liver or kidney cancer.

As DNA, the CDR3 is TGTGCCAGTGGGACAGGGAATTCACCCCTCCACTTT. Its protein product is CASGTGNSPLHF. V usage is TRBV2 and J usage is TRBJ1-6; 9 nucleotides match TRBD1. The CDR3 sequence is 12 residues long. Germline loops: CDR1 SNHLY, CDR2 FYNNEI. V lost 9 bases to trimming and J lost 7 bases; unmatched junction nucleotides: 1.

The chain has TRBV5-8 and TRBJ2-5, with D possibly matching TRBD1 (5 bases). The V and J ends lost 0 bases and 5 bases respectively, with 14 bases between them. The CDR3 is 15 residues long. CDR1 and CDR2 from the germline V gene are SGHTS and YDEGEE. CDR3 coding DNA: TGTGCCAGCAGCTTGGATTTCGTAGCAGGGGAGACCCAGTACTTC. Encoded protein: CASSLDFVAGETQYF.

The rearrangement links TRBV5-1 to TRBJ2-3, with a possible D match to TRBD1 (6 bases). Trimming took 4 bases from V and 4 from J, leaving 13 bases between them. Germline assignment: CDR1 SGHRS and CDR2 YFSETQ. This CDR3 has 14 residues. The CDR3 here is CASSDGTPADTQYF. CDR3 nucleotides: TGCGCCAGCAGCGACGGGACACCCGCAGATACGCAGTATTTT.

J is TRBJ2-5 and V is TRBV2, with D hard to call. The CDR3 covers 13 residues. Trimming stripped 5 bases from V and 0 bases from J, with 7 bases between. CDR1 and CDR2 from the germline V gene are SNHLY and FYNNEI. CDR3 nucleotide sequence: TGTGCCAGCAGTTTTACGTACCAAGAGACCCAGTACTTC. This codes for CASSFTYQETQYF.

The chain joins TRBV4-1 to TRBJ2-3; D gene uncertain. The CDR3 is made up of 15 amino acids. Trimming took off 4 bases at V and 2 bases at J, with 13 bases between the two ends. Germline loops: CDR1 MGHRA, CDR2 YSYEKL. Here the CDR3 reads CASSLSGWITDTQYF. In nucleotides, the CDR3 is TGCGCCAGCAGCCTCTCGGGTTGGATCACAGATACGCAGTATTTT.

The chain couples TRBV5-4 to TRBJ2-3; unclear D gene. This CDR3 has 15 residues. V dropped 0 bases and J dropped 1 base, with 9 bases sitting between them. Germline V CDR1 and CDR2: SGHNT, YYREEE (reference sequence). The CDR3 DNA is TGTGCCAGCAGCTTGGATAGCCGTGGCACAGATACGCAGTATTTT. Protein product: CASSLDSRGTDTQYF. The full variable domain, rest sourced from reference TRBV5-4 and TRBJ2-3, is ETGVTQSPTHLIKTRGQQVTLRCSSQSGHNTVSWYQQALGQGPQFIFQYYREEENGRGNFPPRFSGLQFPNYSSELNVNALELDDSALYLCASSLDSRGTDTQYFGPGTRLTVL.

The chain couples TRBV5-4 to TRBJ2-3; D unclear. V dropped 0 bases and J dropped 8 bases, with 10 bases sitting between them. Germline loops: CDR1 SGHNT, CDR2 YYREEE (reference sequence). This CDR3 spans 13 amino acids. The CDR3: CASSLDGVGTQYF. As DNA, the CDR3 is TGTGCCAGCAGCTTGGATGGAGTAGGTACGCAGTATTTT.

V is TRBV30 and J is TRBJ2-4; 9 positions match TRBD2. This CDR3 has 15 residues. Germline V gene lookup returns CDR1 GTSNPN and CDR2 SVGIG (reference sequence). The V segment lost 1 base and the J segment 7 bases; nucleotides outside the gene matches: 8. The CDR3 DNA sequence: TGTGCCTGGAGTGGTCTCAGCGGGAGGTATAACATTCAGTACTTC. It yields the protein CAWSGLSGRYNIQYF.

The chain uses TRBV10-1 and TRBJ2-1; 11 bases map to TRBD2. Trimming took 2 bases from V and 6 from J; bases not matched to a gene: 3. The CDR3 is 15 residues long. The V gene's germline CDR1 is WNHNN and CDR2 SYGVQD (reference sequence). The CDR3 reads CASSEGTSGINEQFF. CDR3 coding DNA: TGCGCCAGCAGTGAGGGGACTAGCGGAATCAATGAGCAGTTCTTC.

This rearrangement joins TRBV7-2 to TRBJ2-5; D possibly corresponds to TRBD2 (6 bases). The CDR3 length is 14 residues. With 3 bases removed from V and 2 bases from J, the gap between germline ends came to 10 bases. Germline CDR1 reads SGHTA; CDR2 reads FQGNSA. The CDR3 nucleotides read TGTGCCAGCAGCTTTAACGCGGGACAAGAGACCCAGTACTTC. Translated, it gives CASSFNAGQETQYF.

V and J are TRBV19 and TRBJ1-2; TRBD1 matches 9 bases. This CDR3 has 14 residues. Unmatched junction bases numbered 5, after V lost 7 bases and J lost 2 bases. Per germline, CDR1 LNHDA and CDR2 SQIVND (reference sequence). This CDR3 reads CASTMTGGNYGYTF. The CDR3, as DNA: TGTGCCAGTACCATGACAGGGGGGAACTATGGCTACACCTTC. Supplemented by reference TRBV19 and TRBJ1-2, the full variable domain reads DGGITQSPKYLFRKEGQNVTLSCEQNLNHDAMYWYRQDPGQGLRLIYYSQIVNDFQKGDIAEGYSVSREKKESFPLTVTSAQKNPTAFYLCASTMTGGNYGYTFGSGTRLTVV.

The V call is TRBV6-1, the J call TRBJ2-7; TRBD1 agrees at 7 bases. The CDR3 is made up of 14 amino acids. Germline-derived CDR1 and CDR2 are MNHNS and SASEGT. V lost 6 bases, J lost 2 bases, and 7 bases stayed unmatched. This CDR3 is CASSNRGRTYEQYF. The CDR3 region has the DNA TGTGCCAGCAGCAACAGGGGCCGAACCTACGAGCAGTACTTC.

This sequence joins TRBV5-4 and TRBJ2-5; 11 nucleotides line up with TRBD1. The DNA matches TRBJ2-7 better at its end, which makes the J call doubtful. This CDR3 is built from 14 residues. Looked up from germline, CDR1 is SGHNT and CDR2 is YYREEE (reference sequence). The CDR3 loop reads CASSDRDRGDEQYF. CDR3 sequence (DNA): TGTGCCAGCAGCGACCGGGACAGGGGGGACGAGCAGTACTTC.

The chain carries TRBV19 and TRBJ2-7; the D gene is possibly TRBD1 (6 bases). The CDR3 is 16 amino acids. CDR1 is LNHDA and CDR2 is SQIVND in the germline V gene (reference sequence). The V gene lost 4 bases and the J gene lost 0 bases, with 16 bases spanning the gap. CDR3 bases: TGTGCCAGTAGTACCGGGACACGATCTTTCTCCTACGAGCAGTACTTC. Protein product: CASSTGTRSFSYEQYF.

This clone was observed a few times. The CDR3 region is CASSLTGGVDSPLHF. For the CDR3, the DNA is TGTGCCAGCAGCTTGACAGGGGGCGTTGATTCACCCCTCCACTTT. The rearrangement uses TRBV7-3 and TRBJ1-6; 10 nucleotides align to TRBD1. Germline V gene data show CDR1 as SGHTA and CDR2 as FQGTGA. The junction had 4 bases not matched to a gene; V was cut back by 3 bases and J by 8 bases. This CDR3 spans 15 amino acids.

The chain is built from TRBV19 and TRBJ2-7; D not certain. Trimming shortened V by 5 bases and J by 3 bases, and 11 bases separated the two germline ends. The CDR3 totals 13 residues. Germline lookup yields CDR1 LNHDA and CDR2 SQIVND (reference sequence). The CDR3 DNA is TGTGCCAGTAGTTGGACGAATGGCTACGAGCAGTACTTC. Encoded protein: CASSWTNGYEQYF. Full variable domain (remainder filled in from reference TRBV19 and TRBJ2-7): DGGITQSPKYLFRKEGQNVTLSCEQNLNHDAMYWYRQDPGQGLRLIYYSQIVNDFQKGDIAEGYSVSREKKESFPLTVTSAQKNPTAFYLCASSWTNGYEQYFGPGTRLTVT.

This clone was detected ten times or more. This rearrangement joins TRBV19 to TRBJ1-1; a weak D match, TRBD1 (5 bases). The length of the CDR3 is 15 residues. Trimming left V 5 bases short and J 1 base short, with 14 bases between. The germline CDR1 and CDR2 sequences are LNHDA and SQIVND (reference sequence). The CDR3 loop reads CASSPISGGNTEAFF. CDR3 sequence (DNA): TGTGCCAGTAGTCCAATCTCCGGGGGGAACACTGAAGCTTTCTTT.

This clone was picked up one time. The chain has TRBV10-1 and TRBJ1-1; 12 bases fit TRBD1. Trimming cost V 9 bases and J 3 bases; bases outside gene matches: 11. CDR3 length: 16 amino acids. CDR1 WNHNN and CDR2 SYGVQD come from the germline V gene (reference sequence). CDR3 loop: CASRPGQGALDTEAFF. Here the CDR3 DNA reads TGCGCCAGTCGCCCGGGACAGGGGGCATTGGACACTGAAGCTTTCTTT.

This clone showed up just once. The chain links TRBV19 to TRBJ1-1, with 8 bases lining up with TRBD1. The CDR3 totals 13 residues. The germline V gene has CDR1 LNHDA and CDR2 SQIVND (reference sequence). J lost 4 bases, V lost 3 bases, and 1 base had no gene match. CDR3 region: CASSMTGVTEAFF. The CDR3 nucleotides read TGTGCCAGTAGTATGACAGGGGTCACTGAAGCTTTCTTT.

This clone was recorded only once. The chain has TRBV7-2 and TRBJ2-3; D ambiguous. This CDR3 contains 11 residues. Trimming cost V 5 bases and J 1 base, with 1 base left between them. Looked up from germline, CDR1 is SGHTA and CDR2 is FQGNSA. CDR3 DNA: TGTGCCAGCAGCCGCACAGATACGCAGTATTTT. It yields the protein CASSRTDTQYF.

The rearrangement links TRBV28 to TRBJ1-5; TRBD1 matches at 8 bases. This CDR3 comprises 13 residues. Germline-derived CDR1 and CDR2 are MDHEN and SYDVKM. V shed 4 bases and J 13 bases; nucleotides not matched to a gene: 9. CDR3 amino acids: CASSYPGTGFQHF. CDR3 DNA sequence: TGTGCCAGCAGTTACCCCGGGACAGGTTTTCAGCATTTT.

This chain connects TRBV28 to TRBJ1-2; D gene unclear. V lost 8 bases and J 6 bases, leaving 16 bases between the germline ends. This CDR3 is 13 amino acids long. Germline V gene lookup returns CDR1 MDHEN and CDR2 SYDVKM. Here the CDR3 reads CASYHPNLDGYTF. CDR3 coding DNA: TGTGCCAGCTACCACCCAAACCTCGATGGCTACACCTTC.

This chain links TRBV19 with TRBJ1-1; unclear D gene. The germline CDR1 and CDR2 sequences are LNHDA and SQIVND (reference sequence). The CDR3 has 11 amino acids. Trimming took off 6 bases at V and 3 bases at J, with 5 bases between the two ends. CDR3 coding DNA: TGTGCCAGTAGATTGGACACTGAAGCTTTCTTT. Its protein product is CASRLDTEAFF.

The rearrangement uses TRBV28 and TRBJ1-4, with unresolved D. Trimming removed 3 bases at V and 4 bases at J, with 12 bases between. Germline V gene sequence: CDR1 MDHEN, CDR2 SYDVKM. This CDR3 is 15 amino acids long. CDR3 DNA: TGTGCCAGCAGTTTCCAGCCAGGCTTTAATGAAAAACTGTTTTTT. The encoded protein is CASSFQPGFNEKLFF.

The rearrangement links TRBV7-6 to TRBJ1-3; TRBD1 agrees at 12 bases. The CDR3 has 18 amino acids. Germline CDR1 SGHVS, CDR2 FNYEAQ. Germline trimming cut 2 bases from V and 1 base from J; bases unmatched to any gene: 6. The chain's CDR3 is CASSLKGGQGASGNTIYF. CDR3 DNA: TGTGCCAGCAGCTTAAAAGGGGGACAGGGGGCTTCTGGAAACACCATATATTTT.

This clone was counted a single time. The rearrangement joins TRBV19 to TRBJ1-2; a possible D gene is TRBD1 (6 bases). The germline CDR1 and CDR2 sequences are LNHDA and SQIVND (reference sequence). CDR3 length: 12 residues. V lost 6 bases to trimming and J lost 7 bases, with 12 bases between them. Written as DNA, the CDR3 is TGTGCCAGTAGCCCCGGGGGGCCTGGCTACACCTTC. Protein product: CASSPGGPGYTF.

The V call is TRBV15, the J call TRBJ2-7, with D perhaps matching TRBD2 (7 bases). Germline-derived CDR1 and CDR2 are LNHNV and YYDKDF (reference sequence). V was clipped by 0 bases and J by 0 bases, with 15 bases between them. The length of the CDR3 is 17 residues. The CDR3 protein is CATSRDGGRGYSYEQYF. For the CDR3, the DNA is TGTGCCACCAGCAGAGACGGGGGGCGGGGCTACTCCTACGAGCAGTACTTC.

V is TRBV28 and J is TRBJ2-1; D is unresolved. CDR1 and CDR2 from the germline V gene are MDHEN and SYDVKM. The CDR3 is 14 amino acids. V was clipped by 7 bases and J by 0 bases, with 10 bases between them. For the CDR3, the DNA is TGTGCCAGCACCACGACCGTCTCCTACAATGAGCAGTTCTTC. Amino acid sequence: CASTTTVSYNEQFF.

The J gene is TRBJ2-7, the V gene TRBV7-2, with TRBD2 matching 12 bases. J lost 7 bases, V lost 6 bases, and 7 bases had no gene match. This CDR3 has 14 residues. Germline CDR1 SGHTA, CDR2 FQGNSA. The CDR3 reads CASSSRTSGNEQYF. The CDR3 DNA is TGTGCCAGCAGTTCCCGGACTAGCGGGAATGAGCAGTACTTC.

The rearrangement joins TRBV28 to TRBJ2-3, with a tentative D call TRBD2 (6 bases). V was cut by 6 bases and J by 0 bases, with 13 bases left in between. CDR3 length: 15 residues. The germline CDR1 and CDR2 sequences are MDHEN and SYDVKM. The DNA for the CDR3 is TGTGCCAGCAGGGTTGGCGGAGGGAGCACAGATACGCAGTATTTT. Its protein product is CASRVGGGSTDTQYF. The whole variable domain, filled in from reference TRBV28 and TRBJ2-3, reads DVKVTQSSRYLVKRTGEKVFLECVQDMDHENMFWYRQDPGLGLRLIYFSYDVKMKEKGDIPEGYSVSREKKERFSLILESASTNQTSMYLCASRVGGGSTDTQYFGPGTRLTVL.